A single sample gave rise to the 13 T cell receptor beta chains below, sequenced in a study of cytomegalovirus exposure and HLA in healthy donors. In the PCR, 60 Vbeta and 13 Jbeta primers were used. Libraries were prepared by immunoSEQ multiplex PCR; TCRdb keeps only in-frame clonotypes and omits some of them. The sample lists approximately 200,000 clones; 82% were seen once. Sequences were obtained from PBMCs. These TCRs come from a boy under 10 years old in good health and CMV-seronegative.

V and J are TRBV18 and TRBJ1-2; 7 nucleotides align to TRBD1. The CDR3 spans 12 residues. Unmatched junction bases numbered 11, after V lost 6 bases and J lost 13 bases. The germline V gene has CDR1 KGHSH and CDR2 LQKENI. DNA of the CDR3: TGTGCCAGCTCTCCCGACAGGGACTTCCGCACCTTC. Translated: CASSPDRDFRTF.

The chain uses TRBV4-1 and TRBJ1-2; no clear D gene. With 3 bases removed from V and 3 bases from J, the gap between germline ends came to 17 bases. This CDR3 has 16 residues. Germline V gene data show CDR1 as MGHRA and CDR2 as YSYEKL. The CDR3 loop is CASSHKPDSRDYGYTF. The CDR3 DNA is TGCGCCAGCAGCCACAAACCGGACTCGAGGGACTATGGCTACACCTTC.

The chain combines TRBV9 with TRBJ2-1, with D hard to call. V dropped 4 bases and J dropped 5 bases, with 10 bases sitting between them. Germline-derived CDR1 and CDR2 are SGDLS and YYNGEE. The CDR3 consists of 13 residues. The DNA for the CDR3 is TGTGCCAGCAGCCGCCCAGGTCACAATGAGCAGTTCTTC. It translates to CASSRPGHNEQFF.

The genes are TRBV18 and TRBJ1-6, with D hard to call. This CDR3 is 14 amino acids long. Germline V gene data show CDR1 as KGHSH and CDR2 as LQKENI. Trimming shortened V by 0 bases and J by 11 bases, and 11 bases separated the two germline ends. The CDR3 DNA follows: TGTGCCAGCTCACCACCGGGGAGCCAGCCACCCCTCCACTTT. Translation gives CASSPPGSQPPLHF. Full variable domain (outside the CDR3, taken from reference TRBV18 and TRBJ1-6): NAGVMQNPRHLVRRRGQEARLRCSPMKGHSHVYWYRQLPEEGLKFMVYLQKENIIDESGMPKERFSAEFPKEGPSILRIQQVVRGDSAAYFCASSPPGSQPPLHFGNGTRLTVT.

Comment on this clone: The same CDR3 also results from other DNA sequences found in this sample. The chain uses TRBV4-3 and TRBJ1-1; D possibly corresponds to TRBD1 (6 bases). Trimming shortened V by 3 bases and J by 6 bases, and 11 bases separated the two germline ends. CDR1 is LGHNA, CDR2 YSLEER, per germline. The CDR3 spans 13 residues. This chain's CDR3 is CASSHQGSPEAFF. As DNA, the CDR3 is TGCGCCAGCAGCCATCAGGGGAGCCCTGAAGCTTTCTTT.

The CDR3 protein is CASSVSVKGTDTQYF. DNA of the CDR3: TGTGCCAGCAGCGTATCAGTGAAAGGCACAGATACGCAGTATTTT. The V gene is TRBV9, the J gene TRBJ2-3; the D is unclear. V was pared by 1 base and J by 1 base, with 10 bases between. CDR1 is SGDLS and CDR2 is YYNGEE in the germline V gene. The CDR3 is made up of 15 amino acids.

The rearrangement links TRBV7-6 to TRBJ2-5; 7 nucleotides match TRBD2. This CDR3 is 16 amino acids long. With 1 base clipped from V and 4 bases from J, the junction kept 9 bases outside the gene matches. Germline V gives CDR1 SGHVS, CDR2 FNYEAQ. Here the CDR3 DNA reads TGTGCCAGCAGCTTAGTTCTGACTAGCCGGGCAGAGACCCAGTACTTC. It specifies CASSLVLTSRAETQYF. Filled out from reference TRBV7-6 and TRBJ2-5, the complete variable domain reads GAGVSQSPRYKVTKRGQDVALRCDPISGHVSLYWYRQALGQGPEFLTYFNYEAQQDKSGLPNDRFSAERPEGSISTLTIQRTEQRDSAMYRCASSLVLTSRAETQYFGPGTRLLVL.

The sample holds one count of this clone. The chain couples TRBV19 to TRBJ1-2; possibly TRBD1 for D (5 bases). Germline V gene data show CDR1 as LNHDA and CDR2 as SQIVND (reference sequence). Deletions cut 1 base from V and 0 bases from J, with 15 bases between. The CDR3 spans 17 residues. The CDR3 region is CASSIAGRLSSNYGYTF. In nucleotides, the CDR3 is TGTGCCAGTAGTATAGCAGGGCGGCTATCATCTAACTATGGCTACACCTTC.

The chain joins TRBV12-5 to TRBJ2-2; 13 nucleotides line up with TRBD2. Trimming removed 4 bases from V and 0 bases from J; junction bases left unmatched: 5. Germline V gives CDR1 LGHNT, CDR2 FRNRAP. This CDR3 comprises 18 residues. CDR3: CASGSRGLAGPNTGELFF. The DNA of the CDR3 is TGTGCTAGTGGTTCCCGGGGACTAGCGGGGCCGAACACCGGGGAGCTGTTTTTT.

The chain combines TRBV7-9 with TRBJ1-2; TRBD1 matches at 9 bases. This CDR3 is built from 16 residues. The J segment lost 3 bases and the V segment lost 2 bases, leaving 7 bases of the junction unmatched. The V gene's germline CDR1 is SEHNR and CDR2 FQNEAQ (reference sequence). The CDR3 here is CASSLLTGGAHYGYTF. The CDR3 DNA reads TGTGCCAGCAGCTTATTAACAGGGGGCGCTCACTATGGCTACACCTTC.

For this clone: One end of the junction is discordant with germline, which a read error may explain. This chain links TRBV5-4 with TRBJ2-4; TRBD1 aligns across 7 bases. Germline V CDR1 and CDR2: SGHNT, YYREEE (reference sequence). The CDR3 contains 16 residues. DNA for the CDR3: TGTGCCAGCAGCTCCGGACAGGACTTAGCCAAAAACAGTCAGTACTTC. It encodes CASSSGQDLAKNSQYF. Complete variable domain (other parts from reference TRBV5-4 and TRBJ2-4): ETGVTQSPTHLIKTRGQQVTLRCSSQSGHNTVSWYQQALGQGPQFIFQYYREEENGRGNFPPRFSGLQFPNYSSELNVNALELDDSALYLCASSSGQDLAKNSQYFGAGTRLSVL.

The chain joins TRBV5-1 to TRBJ2-5, with no clear D. The V end lost 7 bases, the J end lost 1 base, and 11 bases lay between the germline ends. The CDR3 is made up of 13 amino acids. The germline V gene encodes CDR1 SGHRS and CDR2 YFSETQ. DNA of the CDR3: TGCGCCAGCGGCCCTTCACCCCAAGAGACCCAGTACTTC. This gives the protein CASGPSPQETQYF.

This clone was found a few times. The V and J genes are TRBV4-3 and TRBJ2-2, with 7 bases lining up with TRBD1. V shed 1 base and J 7 bases; nucleotides not matched to a gene: 6. The CDR3 is 15 residues long. Germline V CDR1 and CDR2: LGHNA, YSLEER. CDR3 protein: CASSQGGQVFGELFF. In DNA, the CDR3 is TGCGCCAGCAGCCAAGGCGGACAGGTCTTCGGGGAGCTGTTTTTT.